Sequencing of this T cell receptor (beta chain) was carried out in a study of T cell repertoires in cytomegalovirus infection. The overall study: Recently identified HLA-C-restricted and well-studied HLA-B-restricted CMV epitopes were used.

MiXCR, applied by TCRdb to the reads, yields one record per CDR3 protein. The profile covers about 69,000 distinct CDR3 sequences, with 25% to 30% appearing a single time and 45% to 75% taken by the ten largest. The germline gives CDR1 LNHDA, CDR2 SQIVND (reference sequence). V was clipped by 5 bases and J by 6 bases, with 17 bases between them. The CDR3 has 14 amino acids. This clonotype appeared a few times. Its antigen is still unknown. Sequenced material: CD8+ T cells from cultured PBMCs, taken from culture after CMV antigen stimulation. The chain uses TRBV19 and TRBJ2-7; the D is unclear. The origin of this receptor is a human donor in good health (CMV status not recorded). Some clones in this sample may be carry-over from other donors' samples. This CDR3 reads CASSLYGMWGEQYF. The CDR3, as DNA: TGTGCCAGTAGTCTCTATGGGATGTGGGGCGAGCAGTACTTC.